The 28 T cell receptor beta chains below come from one sample, sequenced in a study of regulatory T cells in long-lasting Graves disease. iRepertoire HTBI primers and Arm-PCR of CDR3 regions built TCR beta libraries. A single record per CDR3 protein comes from TCRdb applying MiXCR to the multiplex PCR reads. The sample lists 400,000 to 550,000 distinct CDR3 sequences, roughly 17% occurring once. Time point indicated: newly diagnosed GD, antithyroid drugs for less than 3 months. Extracted RNA from PBMCs served as the source of the TCR library. The sample also formed part of further work on T cells in Graves' hyperthyroidism and ophthalmopathy.

Sequenced material: peripheral blood mononuclear cells (PBMCs), taken at new diagnosis, from a patient treated with antithyroid drugs. These receptors came from a woman aged 18-35 years with Graves disease.

This clonotype has ten or more counts. Germline and junction disagree at one end, which may indicate a read error. This chain links TRBV11-1 with TRBJ2-5, with 13 nucleotides matching TRBD2. The CDR3 extends over 14 amino acids. Germline V gene lookup returns CDR1 SGHAT and CDR2 FQDESV (reference sequence). The DNA of the CDR3 is TGTGCCAGCAGCGGACTAGCGGGAGAAGAGACCCAGTATTTC. This sequence encodes CASSGLAGEETQYF. The full variable domain, in which reference TRBV11-1 and TRBJ2-5 provide the parts outside the CDR3, is EAEVAQSPRYKITEKSQAVAFWCDPISGHATLYWYRQILGQGPELLVQFQDESVVDDSQLPKDRFSAERLKGVDSTLKIQPAELGDSAMYLCASSGLAGEETQYFGPGTRLLVL.

This clonotype has at least ten counts. The rearrangement uses TRBV29-1 and TRBJ2-1; possible D gene TRBD1, 6 bases. The CDR3 extends over 12 amino acids. Germline loops: CDR1 SQVTM, CDR2 ANQGSEA. The CDR3 region is CSVFGDNNEQFF. The CDR3, as DNA: TGCAGTGTCTTTGGGGACAACAATGAGCAGTTCTTC.

This clonotype was counted many times. This chain connects TRBV7-8 to TRBJ2-1, with 7 positions matching TRBD1. The CDR3 runs to 14 residues. Trimming cost V 7 bases and J 6 bases; bases outside gene matches: 9. Per the germline V gene, CDR1 is SGHVS and CDR2 is FQNEAQ. The CDR3 protein is CASTRQGYGNEQFF. CDR3 coding DNA: TGTGCCAGCACCCGACAGGGATATGGCAATGAGCAGTTCTTC.

The chain's CDR3 is CASSRTDREDEQYF. The CDR3 DNA is TGCGCCAGCAGCCGCACGGACAGGGAGGACGAGCAGTACTTC. The chain joins TRBV5-1 to TRBJ2-7, with TRBD1 matching 8 bases. The CDR3 length is 14 residues. The junction had 8 bases not matched to a gene; V was cut back by 4 bases and J by 5 bases. The V gene's germline CDR1 is SGHRS and CDR2 YFSETQ.

This clonotype has only a few counts. The chain has TRBV4-3 and TRBJ2-3; D possibly corresponds to TRBD1 (6 bases). V lost 0 bases and J 3 bases, leaving 10 bases between the germline ends. In germline, CDR1 is LGHNA, CDR2 YSLEER. The CDR3 totals 15 residues. For the CDR3, the DNA is TGCGCCAGCAGCCAAGACCCCAGGGGTACAGATACGCAGTATTTT. It is translated as CASSQDPRGTDTQYF.

This clonotype was picked up many times. This sequence joins TRBV29-1 and TRBJ2-3, with D perhaps TRBD2 (5 bases). Germline V gives CDR1 SQVTM, CDR2 ANQGSEA. The CDR3 is 14 amino acids. With 6 bases removed from V and 0 bases from J, the gap between germline ends came to 13 bases. Written as DNA, the CDR3 is TGCAGCGTACTTAGCGTAACTAGCACAGATACGCAGTATTTT. Protein sequence: CSVLSVTSTDTQYF.

The rearrangement uses TRBV11-2 and TRBJ2-4, with D perhaps TRBD1 or TRBD2 (5 bases each). V shed 5 bases and J shed 2 bases, with 19 bases lying between them. The CDR3 has 17 residues. Germline CDR1 reads SGHAT; CDR2 reads FQNNGV. CDR3 amino acids: CASSREMQGWSKNIQYF. The CDR3 nucleotides are TGTGCCAGCAGCCGGGAAATGCAGGGATGGTCCAAAAACATTCAGTACTTC.

This clonotype appeared many times. This sequence joins TRBV30 and TRBJ2-1; D not certain. Trimming removed 1 base from V and 5 bases from J, with 3 bases in between. The CDR3 runs to 11 residues. Germline V gene sequence: CDR1 GTSNPN, CDR2 SVGIG (reference sequence). CDR3 sequence (DNA): TGTGCCTGGAGTGACGACAATGAGCAGTTCTTC. This encodes CAWSDDNEQFF.

The chain has TRBV5-1 and TRBJ2-2, with 8 bases lining up with TRBD2. The germline CDR1 and CDR2 sequences are SGHRS and YFSETQ. The CDR3 has 15 amino acids. The V gene end was trimmed by 5 bases and the J gene end by 0 bases; junction bases not matched to a gene: 3. The CDR3 nucleotides are TGCGCCAGCAGTAATAGCGGGGCGAACACCGGGGAGCTGTTTTTT. This codes for CASSNSGANTGELFF.

This clonotype occurred many times. This chain connects TRBV5-4 to TRBJ2-2; D could derive from TRBD1 or TRBD2 (5 bases each). CDR1 SGHNT and CDR2 YYREEE come from the germline V gene (reference sequence). Trimming removed 4 bases from V and 0 bases from J, with 13 bases in between. The CDR3 loop spans 16 amino acids. CDR3 nucleotides: TGTGCCAGCAGCCAGGGACCGACCCCGAACACCGGGGAGCTGTTTTTT. Protein sequence: CASSQGPTPNTGELFF.

This clonotype was detected ten times or more. The chain is built from TRBV20-1 and TRBJ2-5; 8 positions match TRBD2. The CDR3 is made up of 13 amino acids. V was pared by 5 bases and J by 2 bases, with 4 bases of the junction left unmatched. Germline V gives CDR1 DFQATT, CDR2 SNEGSKA (reference sequence). The CDR3 nucleotides are TGCAGTGCTGCTCGGGGGGGGCAAGAGACCCAGTACTTC. It translates to CSAARGGQETQYF.

The chain employs TRBV7-9 and TRBJ2-7, with D maybe TRBD2 (6 bases). This CDR3 has 15 residues. The germline CDR1 and CDR2 sequences are SEHNR and FQNEAQ (reference sequence). The V gene lost 1 base and the J gene lost 2 bases, with 12 bases spanning the gap. The CDR3 loop is CASSLVLGTAYEQYF. The CDR3 nucleotides are TGTGCCAGCAGCTTAGTCCTCGGGACTGCCTACGAGCAGTACTTC.

About this clonotype itself: This may arise from a read error, as a much more abundant clone is one base away. The chain has TRBV3-1 and TRBJ2-7; the match to TRBD2 covers 9 bases. Looked up from germline, CDR1 is LGHDT and CDR2 is YNNKEL (reference sequence). This CDR3 contains 16 residues. The CDR3 sequence is CASSRASSGSSDEQYF. In nucleotides, the CDR3 is TGTGCCAGCAGCAGGGCGAGTAGCGGGAGCTCCGACGAGCAGTACTTC.

On this clonotype: This sequence may be a read error, since a much larger clone differs from it by one base. The chain has TRBV28 and TRBJ2-3; TRBD2 matches 7 bases. The V gene's germline CDR1 is MDHEN and CDR2 SYDVKM. The CDR3 length is 16 residues. In nucleotides, the CDR3 is TGTGCCAGCACAATCCCCCCTGGCGGGAGTTCAGATACGCAGTGTTTT. Encoded protein: CASTIPPGGSSDTQCF.

The chain couples TRBV29-1 to TRBJ1-6, with 11 bases that match TRBD1. Germline V gene sequence: CDR1 SQVTM, CDR2 ANQGSEA. The CDR3 loop spans 18 amino acids. Unmatched junction bases numbered 11, after V lost 4 bases and J lost 3 bases. In DNA, the CDR3 is TGCAGCGTTGTGCAAGGACAGGGGGCCGGTTTCTATAATTCACCCCTCCACTTT. It encodes CSVVQGQGAGFYNSPLHF.

This clonotype was seen ten or more times. This chain uses TRBV5-6 with TRBJ2-7, with 11 nucleotides matching TRBD2. Trimming cost V 0 bases and J 2 bases; bases outside gene matches: 1. The CDR3 covers 15 residues. The germline CDR1 and CDR2 sequences are SGHDT and YYEEEE. The CDR3 DNA is TGTGCCAGCAGCTTGGAACTAGCGGGGGCCTACGAGCAGTACTTC. Translated: CASSLELAGAYEQYF.

The V call is TRBV7-2, the J call TRBJ2-1; 11 bases are shared with TRBD1. The CDR3 has 15 residues. V gave up 4 bases and J gave up 1 base; unmatched junction bases: 0. The germline V gene has CDR1 SGHTA and CDR2 FQGNSA. The CDR3 nucleotides are TGTGCCAGCAGCTGGGACAGGGGGTCCTACAATGAGCAGTTCTTC. The encoded protein is CASSWDRGSYNEQFF.

With regard to this clonotype: At one end the junction does not follow the germline gene, possibly because of a read error. The gene calls are TRBV6-2 or TRBV6-3 and TRBJ2-7; 11 bases agree with TRBD1. There are 13 residues in the CDR3. Germline assignment: CDR1 MNHEY and CDR2 SVGEGT. The CDR3 sequence is CASSPGQGAMSRF. Written as DNA, the CDR3 is TGTGCCAGCAGTCCAGGACAGGGGGCCATGTCGAGATTC.

As concerns this clonotype: A much larger clone differs by one base, so this may be a read error. CDR3 sequence reads: CASSGAPQTTNEKLFF. CDR3 sequence (DNA): TGTGCCAGCAGCGGGGCCCCTCAAACAACTAATGAAAAACTGTTTTTT. The J gene is TRBJ1-4, the V gene TRBV4-2, with a tentative D call TRBD1 (5 bases). The CDR3 totals 16 residues. CDR1 is LGHNA, CDR2 YNFKEQ, per germline. V lost 5 bases, J lost 0 bases, and 13 bases lay in between.

To note about this clonotype: Its ends do not fully match the called genes, so a read error is possible. The V and J genes are TRBV20-1 and TRBJ2-7; TRBD2 aligns across 9 bases. The germline V gene has CDR1 DFQATT and CDR2 SNEGSKA (reference sequence). This CDR3 contains 16 residues. CDR3 sequence (DNA): TGCAGTGCTATCCCTTATAGCGGGAGAGGGTCCTACGAGCACTACTTC. Its protein product is CSAIPYSGRGSYEHYF.

This clonotype has ten or more counts. V and J are TRBV6-2 or TRBV6-3 and TRBJ2-5, with D uncertain. V was clipped by 2 bases and J by 2 bases, with 3 bases between them. The CDR3 contains 12 residues. Germline V gives CDR1 MNHEY, CDR2 SVGEGT. This CDR3 reads CASSYGQETQYF. The CDR3, as DNA: TGTGCCAGCAGTTACGGTCAAGAGACCCAGTACTTC.

The chain employs TRBV19 and TRBJ1-2, with 9 bases identical to TRBD1. Unmatched junction bases numbered 5, after V lost 3 bases and J lost 6 bases. This CDR3 is built from 14 residues. Germline CDR1 is LNHDA and CDR2 is SQIVND (reference sequence). The CDR3 sequence: CASSIRQGEDGYTF. The CDR3 DNA sequence: TGTGCCAGTAGTATCCGACAGGGGGAGGATGGCTACACCTTC. Complete variable domain (other parts from reference TRBV19 and TRBJ1-2): DGGITQSPKYLFRKEGQNVTLSCEQNLNHDAMYWYRQDPGQGLRLIYYSQIVNDFQKGDIAEGYSVSREKKESFPLTVTSAQKNPTAFYLCASSIRQGEDGYTFGSGTRLTVV.

The V and J genes are TRBV19 and TRBJ2-7; D unclear. Per germline, CDR1 LNHDA and CDR2 SQIVND (reference sequence). V shed 2 bases and J shed 1 base, with 9 bases lying between them. The CDR3 runs 14 residues. This CDR3 reads CASSILASSYEQYF. The CDR3 region has the DNA TGTGCCAGTAGTATATTAGCCAGTTCCTACGAGCAGTACTTC.

This clonotype was seen a handful of times. The chain recombines TRBV11-3 with TRBJ1-3, with D unresolved. Trimming stripped 2 bases from V and 1 base from J, with 6 bases between. The CDR3 spans 14 residues. Germline CDR1 is SGHNT and CDR2 is YENEEA. For the CDR3, the DNA is TGTGCCAGCAGCTTATCGATTTCTGGAAACACCATATATTTT. Its translation is CASSLSISGNTIYF.

This clonotype has only a few counts. The chain joins TRBV5-6 to TRBJ2-7; D is unclear. The CDR3 is 13 amino acids. V lost 0 bases and J 6 bases, leaving 10 bases between the germline ends. Germline V lookup: CDR1 SGHDT, CDR2 YYEEEE. CDR3 loop: CASSLDYKGEQYF. Written as DNA, the CDR3 is TGTGCCAGCAGCTTGGATTACAAGGGCGAGCAGTACTTC. Filled out from reference TRBV5-6 and TRBJ2-7, the complete variable domain reads DAGVTQSPTHLIKTRGQQVTLRCSPKSGHDTVSWYQQALGQGPQFIFQYYEEEERQRGNFPDRFSGHQFPNYSSELNVNALLLGDSALYLCASSLDYKGEQYFGPGTRLTVT.

This clonotype was observed many times. This sequence joins TRBV28 and TRBJ1-2; D is unresolved. Trimming took 6 bases from V and 1 from J, leaving 6 bases between them. This CDR3 has 12 amino acids. CDR1 and CDR2 (germline): MDHEN, SYDVKM. CDR3 loop: CASSFYNYGYTF. The CDR3 nucleotides read TGTGCCAGCAGCTTCTATAACTATGGCTACACCTTC.

In its sample, this clonotype was seen many times. The V call is TRBV7-2, the J call TRBJ2-7; D ambiguous. V was pared by 3 bases and J by 4 bases, with 16 bases between. CDR1 SGHTA and CDR2 FQGNSA come from the germline V gene. This CDR3 region has 15 residues. The CDR3 region is CASSLRRTPSYEQYF. The CDR3, as DNA: TGTGCCAGCAGCTTGAGACGTACCCCCTCTTACGAGCAGTACTTC. Full variable domain (missing parts from reference TRBV7-2 and TRBJ2-7): GAGVSQSPSNKVTEKGKDVELRCDPISGHTALYWYRQSLGQGLEFLIYFQGNSAPDKSGLPSDRFSAERTGGSVSTLTIQRTQQEDSAVYLCASSLRRTPSYEQYFGPGTRLTVT.

This chain connects TRBV9 to TRBJ2-7; D remains ambiguous. Germline V gene data show CDR1 as SGDLS and CDR2 as YYNGEE. V gave up 2 bases and J gave up 6 bases, with 12 bases separating them. The CDR3 has 13 amino acids. CDR3 loop: CASSVEGFGEQYF. Written as DNA, the CDR3 is TGTGCCAGCAGCGTGGAAGGGTTCGGCGAGCAGTACTTC.